The 19 T cell receptor beta chains below were found in one sample sequenced in a study of blood T cell repertoires in COVID-19. This table comes from immunoSEQ multiplex PCR, and its TCRdb copy is limited to in-frame clones, with some not included. Among 150,000 to 200,000 clones listed, over 75% were seen once. Specimen: PBMCs or T cells enriched from blood (not recorded which). The receptor source for this set is a man in his fifties who had recovered from COVID-19.

The V gene is TRBV18, the J gene TRBJ2-3; TRBD1 is a possible D gene (6 bases). Trimming took off 3 bases at V and 3 bases at J, with 13 bases between the two ends. Germline assignment: CDR1 KGHSH and CDR2 LQKENI. The CDR3 has 15 amino acids. The CDR3 DNA reads as TGTGCCAGCTCACCCGCAGGGGCGACGACAGATACGCAGTATTTT. It encodes CASSPAGATTDTQYF.

The chain joins TRBV28 to TRBJ2-5, with 7 bases that match TRBD2. The CDR3 is made up of 11 amino acids. CDR1 and CDR2 from the germline V gene are MDHEN and SYDVKM. Losses at the gene ends were 5 bases for V and 9 bases for J; bases not matched to a gene: 3. CDR3 nucleotide sequence: TGTGCCAGCAGTCGACGGGGGGCCCAGTACTTC. As protein: CASSRRGAQYF.

This sequence joins TRBV27 and TRBJ1-5; D possibly corresponds to TRBD1 (5 bases). Trimming removed 3 bases at V and 6 bases at J, with 12 bases between. The CDR3 length is 14 residues. The germline gives CDR1 MNHEY, CDR2 SMNVEV (reference sequence). The CDR3 nucleotides read TGTGCCAGCAGTTTCGGTCAGGGTATTCAGCCCCAGCATTTT. Its protein product is CASSFGQGIQPQHF.

V gene TRBV4-2 combines with J gene TRBJ2-3, with D maybe TRBD2 (5 bases). Germline V CDR1 and CDR2: LGHNA, YNFKEQ. This CDR3 spans 15 amino acids. Trimming cost V 1 base and J 0 bases, with 8 bases left between them. CDR3 nucleotides: TGTGCCAGCAGCCAAGCTCAGCGGAGCACAGATACGCAGTATTTT. The encoded protein is CASSQAQRSTDTQYF.

This chain joins TRBV28 and TRBJ1-4; 9 bases map to TRBD1. The J segment lost 8 bases and the V segment lost 2 bases, leaving 15 bases of the junction unmatched. The CDR3 contains 18 residues. Germline-derived CDR1 and CDR2 are MDHEN and SYDVKM. CDR3: CASSLNLSGDREREKLFF. The CDR3, as DNA: TGTGCCAGCAGTTTAAATCTATCGGGGGACAGGGAGAGGGAAAAACTGTTTTTT.

The chain combines TRBV11-2 with TRBJ1-3; possibly TRBD1 for D (5 bases). V was clipped by 2 bases and J by 3 bases, with 17 bases between them. The CDR3 length is 17 residues. CDR1 is SGHAT and CDR2 is FQNNGV in the germline V gene. In nucleotides, the CDR3 is TGTGCCAGCAGCTTAAAATTGGTAGGGGAACATGGAAACACCATATATTTT. Translated, it gives CASSLKLVGEHGNTIYF.

This clone has more than one count but fewer than ten. This sequence joins TRBV19 and TRBJ1-5, with D unresolved. Germline V lookup: CDR1 LNHDA, CDR2 SQIVND (reference sequence). The V gene lost 4 bases and the J gene lost 1 base, with 5 bases spanning the gap. This CDR3 is 13 amino acids long. The DNA of the CDR3 is TGTGCCAGTAGTAGCCAGAGCAATCAGCCCCAGCATTTT. It codes for CASSSQSNQPQHF.

This chain links TRBV19 with TRBJ2-1; 9 bases map to TRBD2. The CDR3 extends over 19 amino acids. Per the germline V gene, CDR1 is LNHDA and CDR2 is SQIVND (reference sequence). The junction had 18 bases not matched to a gene; V was cut back by 5 bases and J by 4 bases. The CDR3: CASSSASGATHLSYNEQFF. CDR3 coding DNA: TGTGCCAGTAGTTCAGCTAGCGGGGCGACTCATCTTTCATACAATGAGCAGTTCTTC.

The chain recombines TRBV5-1 with TRBJ2-7, with 9 bases that match TRBD2. J was trimmed by 2 bases and V by 4 bases; bases with no gene match: 10. The length of the CDR3 is 16 residues. From germline, CDR1 is SGHRS and CDR2 YFSETQ. The CDR3 region is CASSARPTSGTYEQYF. CDR3 in DNA: TGCGCCAGCAGCGCCAGGCCGACTAGCGGTACCTACGAGCAGTACTTC.

The genes are TRBV7-6 and TRBJ1-4, with TRBD1 identical over 9 bases. The CDR3 consists of 15 residues. V dropped 5 bases and J dropped 7; count of bases not matched to a gene: 8. CDR1 is SGHVS and CDR2 is FNYEAQ in the germline V gene. CDR3 loop: CASSHRTGVTEKLFF. The CDR3 coding sequence is TGTGCCAGCAGCCATAGGACAGGGGTTACTGAAAAACTGTTTTTT.

Only a few counts were recorded for this clone. The chain recombines TRBV11-3 with TRBJ1-1, with D tentatively TRBD1 (6 bases). The CDR3 totals 15 residues. CDR1 and CDR2 from the germline V gene are SGHNT and YENEEA. Trimming left V 5 bases short and J 4 bases short, with 17 bases between. The CDR3 sequence: CASSPGGLSSTEAFF. CDR3 nucleotides: TGTGCCAGCAGCCCCGGGGGGCTCTCGAGCACTGAAGCTTTCTTT. Complete variable domain (other parts from reference TRBV11-3 and TRBJ1-1): EAGVVQSPRYKIIEKKQPVAFWCNPISGHNTLYWYLQNLGQGPELLIRYENEEAVDDSQLPKDRFSAERLKGVDSTLKIQPAELGDSAVYLCASSPGGLSSTEAFFGQGTRLTVV.

This chain connects TRBV5-4 to TRBJ2-5, with 8 bases that match TRBD1. Germline V gene lookup returns CDR1 SGHNT and CDR2 YYREEE (reference sequence). The CDR3 spans 13 residues. V gave up 5 bases and J gave up 4 bases; unmatched junction bases: 4. The chain's CDR3 is CASSPDRAETQYF. The CDR3 region has the DNA TGTGCCAGCAGTCCGGACAGGGCAGAGACCCAGTACTTC.

This rearrangement joins TRBV5-8 to TRBJ1-1, with a tentative D call TRBD1 (6 bases). The CDR3 runs to 14 residues. Trimming pared 7 bases from V and 3 bases from J, leaving 16 bases between. Per the germline V gene, CDR1 is SGHTS and CDR2 is YDEGEE. This CDR3 reads CASPALDRDTEAFF. CDR3 DNA sequence: TGTGCCAGCCCCGCGCTGGACAGAGACACTGAAGCTTTCTTT.

The V call is TRBV28, the J call TRBJ2-1, with 7 bases that match TRBD2. The V gene's germline CDR1 is MDHEN and CDR2 SYDVKM. The V segment lost 2 bases and the J segment 4 bases; nucleotides outside the gene matches: 2. The CDR3 is made up of 14 amino acids. The CDR3 loop reads CASSLLAEYNEQFF. The CDR3 nucleotides read TGTGCCAGCAGTTTACTAGCGGAGTACAATGAGCAGTTCTTC.

The rearrangement links TRBV2 to TRBJ1-1; 9 bases agree with TRBD1. The V and J ends lost 8 bases and 0 bases, in that order; junction bases with no gene match: 4. This CDR3 is built from 14 residues. Looked up from germline, CDR1 is SNHLY and CDR2 is FYNNEI. CDR3 in DNA: TGTGCCAGCGGACAGGGGTGGATGAACACTGAAGCTTTCTTT. This sequence encodes CASGQGWMNTEAFF.

This clone has just a few counts. This sequence joins TRBV15 and TRBJ2-3; 10 nucleotides line up with TRBD1. CDR1 is LNHNV, CDR2 YYDKDF, per germline (reference sequence). Losses at the gene ends were 9 bases for V and 2 bases for J; bases not matched to a gene: 8. This CDR3 spans 15 amino acids. Written as DNA, the CDR3 is TGTGCCACTACACCCGGGACAGGGGACACAGATACGCAGTATTTT. Translating gives CATTPGTGDTDTQYF. Using reference TRBV15 and TRBJ2-3 for the parts outside the CDR3, the full variable domain is DAMVIQNPRYQVTQFGKPVTLSCSQTLNHNVMYWYQQKSSQAPKLLFHYYDKDFNNEADTPDNFQSRRPNTSFCFLDIRSPGLGDTAMYLCATTPGTGDTDTQYFGPGTRLTVL.

This chain links TRBV6-5 with TRBJ1-3; the match to TRBD1 covers 7 bases. V trimming: 1 base; J trimming: 9 bases; junction bases outside the gene matches: 6. The CDR3 consists of 14 residues. Germline values: CDR1 MNHEY, CDR2 SVGAGI. CDR3 sequence (DNA): TGTGCCAGCAGTTACTATGGGACAGAAGGCACCATATATTTT. Translating gives CASSYYGTEGTIYF.

This clone was seen a few times. The chain combines TRBV19 with TRBJ1-5; TRBD1 matches at 7 bases. Unmatched junction bases numbered 11, after V lost 6 bases and J lost 6 bases. CDR1 and CDR2 (germline): LNHDA, SQIVND (reference sequence). The CDR3 consists of 15 residues. The CDR3 region has the DNA TGTGCCAGTAGGGCCGGCAGGGGGGAATCTCAGCCCCAGCATTTT. Its translation is CASRAGRGESQPQHF.

This clone was counted once. The chain carries TRBV19 and TRBJ1-2; TRBD1 matches at 10 bases. CDR3 length equals 14 residues. Germline values: CDR1 LNHDA, CDR2 SQIVND (reference sequence). V was pared by 4 bases and J by 8 bases, with 7 bases of the junction left unmatched. CDR3 bases: TGTGCCAGTAGTACCCGGGACAGGGGAAGAGGCTACACCTTC. This translates into CASSTRDRGRGYTF. Filled out from reference TRBV19 and TRBJ1-2, the complete variable domain reads DGGITQSPKYLFRKEGQNVTLSCEQNLNHDAMYWYRQDPGQGLRLIYYSQIVNDFQKGDIAEGYSVSREKKESFPLTVTSAQKNPTAFYLCASSTRDRGRGYTFGSGTRLTVV.